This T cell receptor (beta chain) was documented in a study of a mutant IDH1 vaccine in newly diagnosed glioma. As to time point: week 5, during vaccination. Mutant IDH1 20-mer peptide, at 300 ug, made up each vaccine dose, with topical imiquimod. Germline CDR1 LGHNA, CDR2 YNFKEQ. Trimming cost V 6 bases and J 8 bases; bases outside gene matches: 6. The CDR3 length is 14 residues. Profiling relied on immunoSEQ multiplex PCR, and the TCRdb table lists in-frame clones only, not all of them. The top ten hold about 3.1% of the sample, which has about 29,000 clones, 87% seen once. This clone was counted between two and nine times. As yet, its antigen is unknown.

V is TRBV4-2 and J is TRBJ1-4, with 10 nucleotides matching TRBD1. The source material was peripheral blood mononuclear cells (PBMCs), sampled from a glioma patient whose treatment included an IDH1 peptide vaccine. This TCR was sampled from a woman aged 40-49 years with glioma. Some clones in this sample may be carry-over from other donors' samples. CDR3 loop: CASRWTGGSEKLFF. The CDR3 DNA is TGTGCCAGCAGGTGGACAGGGGGATCCGAAAAACTGTTTTTT.